A selection of T cell receptor beta chains follows, all from one sample in a study of neurological immune-mediated disorders. TCRdb reprocessed the 5' RACE reads via MiXCR and lists one record per CDR3 protein. This table holds tens of thousands of distinct CDR3 sequences, about 3.4% found once. The sequencing input was PBMCs. Receptor source: a man between 35 and 55 years old with multiple sclerosis. The CDR3 runs from the conserved cysteine through the conserved F or W. D genes are given only for firm matches. Not every row has a clone size; where given, it reads once, few, many or a size class.

clone size,J gene,V gene,D gene,CDR3 protein,CDR3 DNA
many,TRBJ2-7,TRBV29-1,.,CSVDAGANEQYF,TGCAGCGTTGATGCCGGGGCCAACGAGCAGTACTTC
many,TRBJ2-6,TRBV20-1,.,CSAHVSGANVLTF,TGCAGTGCACACGTTTCTGGGGCCAACGTCCTGACTTTC
.,TRBJ1-1,TRBV12-3/TRBV12-4,.,CASSPRVENTEAFF,TGTGCCAGCAGTCCCCGGGTAGAGAACACTGAAGCTTTCTTT
many,TRBJ2-7,TRBV7-2,.,CASSLGSGLSSYEQYF,TGTGCCAGCAGCTTAGGATCAGGGCTAAGCTCCTACGAGCAGTACTTC
many,TRBJ2-7,TRBV5-1,.,CASSWDLSYEQYF,TGCGCCAGCAGCTGGGATTTGAGCTACGAGCAGTACTTC
many,TRBJ2-2,TRBV7-9,.,CASSFFGLLSGGELFF,TGTGCCAGCAGCTTCTTCGGCTTGCTGTCAGGCGGGGAGCTGTTTTTT
many,TRBJ1-2,TRBV7-9,.,CASSPMTLDSLANYGYTF,TGTGCCAGCAGCCCTATGACGCTAGACAGTCTAGCTAACTATGGCTACACCTTC
many,TRBJ2-3,TRBV7-9,.,CASSLGEADTQYF,TGTGCCAGCAGCTTAGGGGAGGCGGATACGCAGTATTTT
many,TRBJ1-5,TRBV5-1,.,CASSLDLSQPQHF,TGCGCCAGCAGCCTGGACCTCAGTCAGCCCCAGCATTTT
many,TRBJ1-5,TRBV20-1,.,CSARLPGTRNNQPQHF,TGCAGTGCTAGGTTACCCGGGACAAGGAACAATCAGCCCCAGCATTTT
many,TRBJ1-2,TRBV7-8,.,CASSLDILAGYTF,TGTGCCAGCAGCTTAGATATCTTGGCCGGCTACACCTTC
many,TRBJ1-1,TRBV27,.,CASSYGGPYTEAFF,TGTGCCAGCAGTTACGGAGGGCCTTATACTGAAGCTTTCTTT
many,TRBJ2-3,TRBV5-1,.,CASSPNTLDTQYF,TGCGCCAGCAGCCCCAATACTTTGGATACGCAGTATTTT
many,TRBJ2-5,TRBV3-1,TRBD2,CASSPSSGLAGPQETQYF,TGTGCCAGCAGCCCTTCCTCGGGACTAGCGGGACCCCAAGAGACCCAGTACTTC
many,TRBJ2-2,TRBV5-1,.,CASSPSGNTGELFF,TGCGCCAGCAGCCCCTCAGGGAACACCGGGGAGCTGTTTTTT
many,TRBJ1-1,TRBV30,.,CAWSVGEDTEAFF,TGTGCCTGGAGTGTGGGGGAAGACACTGAAGCTTTCTTT
many,TRBJ2-5,TRBV7-8,TRBD2,CASSLLAGAGETQYF,TGTGCCAGCAGCTTACTAGCGGGAGCGGGAGAGACCCAGTACTTC
many,TRBJ1-1,TRBV3-1,.,CASSQTVYTEAFF,TGTGCCAGCAGCCAAACCGTGTACACTGAAGCTTTCTTT
many,TRBJ1-5,TRBV5-1,TRBD1,CASSWGQGPNQPQHF,TGCGCCAGCAGCTGGGGACAGGGGCCCAATCAGCCCCAGCATTTT
many,TRBJ2-2,TRBV10-3,.,CAISEGQRVNTGELFF,TGTGCCATCAGTGAGGGCCAGAGGGTTAACACCGGGGAGCTGTTTTTT
many,TRBJ2-4,TRBV5-1,TRBD1,CASSLGQGDKNIQYF,TGCGCCAGCAGCTTGGGACAGGGGGACAAAAACATTCAGTACTTC
many,TRBJ1-3,TRBV12-3/TRBV12-4,.,CASSPPGVRSGNTIYF,TGTGCCAGCAGTCCACCAGGGGTACGCTCTGGAAACACCATATATTTT
many,TRBJ1-2,TRBV5-6,.,CASSHTGAQYGYTF,TGTGCCAGCAGCCATACCGGGGCCCAATATGGCTACACCTTC
many,TRBJ2-7,TRBV5-1,TRBD2,CASSLGGSGIPEQYF,TGCGCCAGCAGCTTGGGTGGTAGCGGGATTCCCGAGCAGTACTTC